A selection of T cell receptor beta chains follows, all from one sample in a study of blood T cell repertoires in COVID-19. TCRdb's copy holds only in-frame clones and misses some; the assay was immunoSEQ multiplex PCR. The data hold 150,000 to 200,000 clones, with just under 90% observed a single time. What was sequenced was peripheral blood. The receptor source for this set is a man between 18 and 29 years old with active or convalescent COVID-19. Both conserved end residues are part of each CDR3. A D gene is named only where the DNA matches it firmly. Clone size is shown for a subset of rows, as once, few, many or a class of expanded clone.

d_gene	abundance	v_gene	j_gene	CDR3nt	CDR3aa
-	-	TRBV5-1	TRBJ2-2	TGCGCCAGCAGCTTGATGCAGGGGCCAACCGGGGAGCTGTTTTTT	CASSLMQGPTGELFF
TRBD1	-	TRBV5-6	TRBJ1-1	TGTGCCAGCAGCCCGGACAGGGCGGCCCTGAACACTGAAGCTTTCTTT	CASSPDRAALNTEAFF
-	-	TRBV12-5	TRBJ2-1	TGTGCTAGTGGTTTGGACCACTGGGGGGACAATGAGCAGTTCTTC	CASGLDHWGDNEQFF
-	-	TRBV5-1	TRBJ1-6	TGCGCCAGCAGCTTGGAAACTCCATGGAGTTCACCCCTCCACTTT	CASSLETPWSSPLHF
-	few	TRBV12-3/TRBV12-4	TRBJ1-1	TGTGCCAGCAGTTTGGGGAGCACTGAAGCTTTCTTT	CASSLGSTEAFF
TRBD2	-	TRBV3-1/TRBV3-2	TRBJ2-7	TGTGCCAGCAGCCAGGTCCAGCGGGAGGGTCCGGGGGGCGAGCAGTACTTC	CASSQVQREGPGGEQYF
-	few	TRBV24-1	TRBJ1-2	TGTGCCACCAGTGACCCAACAGGGCCCCATGGCTACACCTTC	CATSDPTGPHGYTF
TRBD1	-	TRBV29-1	TRBJ1-1	TGCAGCGCCGTCACAGGGGGCTCGAACACTGAAGCTTTCTTT	CSAVTGGSNTEAFF
-	-	TRBV28	TRBJ2-2	TGTGCCAGCAGTTTCCGGGGGTTAGGGGGGGAGCTGTTTTTT	CASSFRGLGGELFF
TRBD1	-	TRBV7-9	TRBJ1-2	TGTGCCAGCAGCTTAGCGGTGGCAGGGGGTCGAGCTAACTATGGCTACACCTTC	CASSLAVAGGRANYGYTF
-	-	TRBV27	TRBJ2-1	TGTGCCAGCAGTTTTTCCGCAGGGCCCTACAATGAGCAGTTCTTC	CASSFSAGPYNEQFF
-	-	TRBV28	TRBJ1-6	TGTGCCAGCAGTTTTCTCGGCAGGGCCGATTCACCCCTCCACTTT	CASSFLGRADSPLHF
-	-	TRBV5-6	TRBJ2-7	TGTGCCAGCAGCTTGGCGGCCTACGAGCAGTACTTC	CASSLAAYEQYF
-	-	TRBV7-2	TRBJ2-2	TGTGCCAGCAGCTTAGCGCCGAGATCGGGTAACACCGGGGAGCTGTTTTTT	CASSLAPRSGNTGELFF
TRBD1	-	TRBV5-1	TRBJ2-3	TGCGCCAGCAGCGATCCACAGGGGTCAGATACGCAGTATTTT	CASSDPQGSDTQYF
TRBD1	-	TRBV19	TRBJ1-5	TGTGCCAGTAGTATACCGAGACAGGGCATTCAGCCCCAGCATTTT	CASSIPRQGIQPQHF
TRBD2	-	TRBV4-1	TRBJ2-1	TGCGCCAGCAGCCTGGCAGACTCGGGGGGCTCCTACAATGAGCAGTTCTTC	CASSLADSGGSYNEQFF
-	few	TRBV27	TRBJ1-6	TGTGCCAGCAGAACAGGGTCCGATAATTCACCCCTCCACTTT	CASRTGSDNSPLHF
-	-	TRBV27	TRBJ2-5	TGTGCCAGCAGACCACAAACTAGGCTCTCGGCCCAGTACTTC	CASRPQTRLSAQYF
-	-	TRBV29-1	TRBJ1-5	TGCAGCGCCTCACAGGGTAGCAATCAGCCCCAGCATTTT	CSASQGSNQPQHF
-	-	TRBV7-9	TRBJ1-1	TGTGCCAGCAGTTACGGGCGGGGTTTGAGCACTGAAGCTTTCTTT	CASSYGRGLSTEAFF
TRBD1	-	TRBV28	TRBJ1-1	TGTGCCAGCAGGGAAATTTTTACAGGGGACATTATGAACACTGAAGCTTTCTTT	CASREIFTGDIMNTEAFF
TRBD1	-	TRBV5-8	TRBJ2-3	TGTGCCAGCAGCTTGACAGGGGCTAGAGATACGCAGTATTTT	CASSLTGARDTQYF
TRBD1	-	TRBV4-1	TRBJ2-7	TGCGCCAGCAGCTGGAGGACAGGCAACTACGAGCAGTACTTC	CASSWRTGNYEQYF
TRBD1	-	TRBV18	TRBJ2-1	TGTGCCAGCTCACCCCGAGGACAGGGGGAAGACTACAATGAGCAGTTCTTC	CASSPRGQGEDYNEQFF
-	-	TRBV24-1	TRBJ2-3	TGTGCCACCAGTGAGGGGCGGTACACAGATACGCAGTATTTT	CATSEGRYTDTQYF
TRBD1	once	TRBV5-6	TRBJ1-2	TGTGCCAGCAGCTCAACCCAAACAGGGGGCTTGGATGGCTACACCTTC	CASSSTQTGGLDGYTF
-	-	TRBV6-5	TRBJ1-1	TGTGCCAGCCGACGGGTTGAAGCTTTCTTT	CASRRVEAFF
-	-	TRBV5-6	TRBJ2-2	TGTGCCAGCAGCTTGGGACAATACAACACCGGGGAGCTGTTTTTT	CASSLGQYNTGELFF
-	-	TRBV13	TRBJ2-6	TGTGCCAGCAGCTTAAAGGCAGGGTTTGGGGCCAACGTCCTGACTTTC	CASSLKAGFGANVLTF
-	-	TRBV7-2	TRBJ1-5	TGTGCCAGCAGCTTTACAGCTTATAGCAATCAGCCCCAGCATTTT	CASSFTAYSNQPQHF
-	-	TRBV3-1/TRBV3-2	TRBJ2-1	TGTGCCAGCAGCCAAGGTTCGCTAGTTCCCCACAATGAGCAGTTCTTC	CASSQGSLVPHNEQFF
-	-	TRBV30	TRBJ2-3	TGTGCCCGGTGGGAGGGCACAGATACGCAGTATTTT	CARWEGTDTQYF
TRBD1	-	TRBV5-1	TRBJ2-3	TGCGCCAGCAGCTGGACAGGGAGGACAGATACGCAGTATTTT	CASSWTGRTDTQYF
-	-	TRBV5-5	TRBJ1-5	TGTGCCAGCAGCTTGGGACAGATGGGCCCTCAGCCCCAGCATTTT	CASSLGQMGPQPQHF
TRBD1	-	TRBV30	TRBJ1-3	TGTGCCTGGAACCGGGACAGGGGTTTATTGGGCTCTGGAAACACCATATATTTT	CAWNRDRGLLGSGNTIYF
TRBD1	-	TRBV6-4	TRBJ1-2	TGTGCCAGCAGCGCCGAGGGACAGGGGAGATATGGCTACACCTTC	CASSAEGQGRYGYTF
-	-	TRBV11-3	TRBJ2-5	TGTGCCAGCAGCTCGGGGCGGGGAGTGGAGACCCAGTACTTC	CASSSGRGVETQYF
TRBD2	few	TRBV6-2/TRBV6-3	TRBJ2-7	TGTGCCAGCAGTTACAGGGAGGGCCCCTACGAGCAGTACTTC	CASSYREGPYEQYF
-	few	TRBV28	TRBJ1-1	TGTGCCAGCAGTTTACCGGGCACTGAAGCTTTCTTT	CASSLPGTEAFF
-	-	TRBV10-1	TRBJ1-1	TGCGCCAGCAGTCCAGGGCGCCGGGGGGCTGAAGCTTTCTTT	CASSPGRRGAEAFF
TRBD1	-	TRBV11-3	TRBJ1-1	TGTGCCAGCAGCTCAAAAAACCTACAGGGGGAGACTTTCTTT	CASSSKNLQGETFF
-	-	TRBV4-2	TRBJ1-2	TGTGCCAGCAGCCATGCTCTCGGACAGACTTATGGCTACACCTTC	CASSHALGQTYGYTF
-	-	TRBV5-1	TRBJ1-4	TGCGCCAGCAGCTTGGACGGGTTGAATGAAAAACTGTTTTTT	CASSLDGLNEKLFF